The 8 T cell receptor beta chains reported below all come from one sample, sequenced in a study of untreated major depressive disorder. Findings and caveats of the study: Depressed patients' CD4+ T cells carried increased TRBV05-01 (Vbeta 5.1) usage versus control CD4+ T cells.

The protocol was immunoSEQ multiplex PCR, while the TCRdb copy is restricted to in-frame clones and leaves out a portion. This sample has more than 25,000 clones, with 91% found just once. Which antigens these TCRs recognize remains unknown. Sequencing was carried out using CD4+ T cells from PBMCs. The origin of the receptors is a woman in her twenties or thirties with major depressive disorder.

The CDR3 reads CASSTTGGDGYTF. The CDR3 DNA follows: TGTGCCAGTAGTACAACAGGGGGCGATGGCTACACCTTC. The chain has TRBV19 and TRBJ1-2; 9 nucleotides match TRBD1. V lost 4 bases and J lost 6; bases outside the gene matches: 3. The CDR3 has 13 amino acids. CDR1 and CDR2 from the germline V gene are LNHDA and SQIVND (reference sequence).

The genes are TRBV25-1 and TRBJ2-5, with a weak D call TRBD2 (6 bases). CDR1 and CDR2 from the germline V gene are MGHDK and SYGVNS. The ends were cut back, 6 bases at V and 1 base at J, with 12 bases in the middle. This CDR3 has 14 amino acids. CDR3 protein: CASSTGGTQETQYF. The CDR3 DNA is TGTGCCAGCAGCACTGGAGGGACCCAAGAGACCCAGTACTTC. Based on the CDR3 plus reference TRBV25-1 and TRBJ2-5, the full variable domain is EADIYQTPRYLVIGTGKKITLECSQTMGHDKMYWYQQDPGMELHLIHYSYGVNSTEKGDLSSESTVSRIRTEHFPLTLESARPSHTSQYLCASSTGGTQETQYFGPGTRLLVL.

V and J are TRBV27 and TRBJ2-6; D is ambiguous. Between the trimmed V and J ends, which lost 1 base and 0 bases, there was a span of 7 bases. The CDR3 has 16 amino acids. CDR1 and CDR2 (germline): MNHEY, SMNVEV (reference sequence). The CDR3 DNA reads as TGTGCCAGCAGTTTATTCGGAAACTCTGGGGCCAACGTCCTGACTTTC. Its protein is CASSLFGNSGANVLTF.

The chain links TRBV29-1 to TRBJ1-1, with TRBD1 as a possible D gene (5 bases). Germline lookup yields CDR1 SQVTM and CDR2 ANQGSEA. CDR3 length equals 12 residues. This CDR3 is CSGGGTWAEAFF. CDR3 DNA: TGCAGTGGGGGGGGAACTTGGGCTGAAGCTTTCTTT.

The chain combines TRBV7-9 with TRBJ2-1; maybe TRBD2 (7 bases). Germline CDR1 reads SEHNR; CDR2 reads FQNEAQ (reference sequence). The CDR3 covers 16 residues. Trimming shortened V by 6 bases and J by 0 bases, and 15 bases separated the two germline ends. The CDR3 region has the DNA TGTGCCAGCAGGTCGGCGCGGGGGCCCTCCTACAATGAGCAGTTCTTC. This codes for CASRSARGPSYNEQFF. Together with reference TRBV7-9 and TRBJ2-1, the CDR3 gives the full variable domain: DTGVSQNPRHKITKRGQNVTFRCDPISEHNRLYWYRQTLGQGPEFLTYFQNEAQLEKSRLLSDRFSAERPKGSFSTLEIQRTEQGDSAMYLCASRSARGPSYNEQFFGPGTRLTVL.

V usage is TRBV7-8 and J usage is TRBJ1-3; 7 nucleotides agree with TRBD1. This CDR3 contains 18 residues. Trimming removed 5 bases from V and 3 bases from J; junction bases left unmatched: 16. Germline CDR1 and CDR2: SGHVS and FQNEAQ. The CDR3 region is CASSPRSQGGTSGNTIYF. DNA for the CDR3: TGTGCCAGCAGCCCAAGGTCTCAGGGGGGGACTAGTGGAAACACCATATATTTT. The variable domain in full, with the rest retrieved from reference TRBV7-8 and TRBJ1-3, is GAGVSQSPRYKVAKRGQDVALRCDPISGHVSLFWYQQALGQGPEFLTYFQNEAQLDKSGLPSDRFFAERPEGSVSTLKIQRTQQEDSAVYLCASSPRSQGGTSGNTIYFGEGSWLTVV.

This chain links TRBV4-3 with TRBJ1-6; D not resolved. Between the trimmed V and J ends, which lost 0 bases and 0 bases, there was a span of 9 bases. Germline V CDR1 and CDR2: LGHNA, YSLEER. The CDR3 is 17 amino acids. CDR3 bases: TGCGCCAGCAGCCAAGATATGGATAGCTCCTATAATTCACCCCTCCACTTT. Translated: CASSQDMDSSYNSPLHF.

The chain recombines TRBV29-1 with TRBJ2-5; the D gene is possibly TRBD2 (5 bases). Trimming removed 6 bases from V and 7 bases from J, with 15 bases in between. This CDR3 has 12 amino acids. Germline assignment: CDR1 SQVTM and CDR2 ANQGSEA. The CDR3 nucleotides read TGCAGCGTCTCCGCCCTCCGGGGGACCCAGTACTTC. It translates to CSVSALRGTQYF.